This T cell receptor (beta chain) emerged from a study of blood T cells in healthy people across ages. The authors drew ten milliliters of peripheral blood from each donor. V was clipped by 8 bases and J by 2 bases, with 13 bases between them. The germline V gene encodes CDR1 LNHDA and CDR2 SQIVND (reference sequence). This CDR3 contains 13 residues. Primers used in a second PCR of about 6 to 12 cycles were a sample-barcoded 5' primer and a J-beta primer mix. TCRdb processed the 5' RACE reads anew with MiXCR; each CDR3 protein has one entry. The table lists nearly 800,000 distinct CDR3 sequences, about 61% of them singletons.

The receptor was derived from a man between 40 and 49 years old in good health. The chain carries TRBV19 and TRBJ2-7, with D perhaps being TRBD1 or TRBD2 (5 bases each). What was sequenced was blood. This CDR3 is CASGRDGAYEQYF. The CDR3 DNA reads as TGTGCCAGTGGCCGGGACGGGGCCTACGAGCAGTACTTC.